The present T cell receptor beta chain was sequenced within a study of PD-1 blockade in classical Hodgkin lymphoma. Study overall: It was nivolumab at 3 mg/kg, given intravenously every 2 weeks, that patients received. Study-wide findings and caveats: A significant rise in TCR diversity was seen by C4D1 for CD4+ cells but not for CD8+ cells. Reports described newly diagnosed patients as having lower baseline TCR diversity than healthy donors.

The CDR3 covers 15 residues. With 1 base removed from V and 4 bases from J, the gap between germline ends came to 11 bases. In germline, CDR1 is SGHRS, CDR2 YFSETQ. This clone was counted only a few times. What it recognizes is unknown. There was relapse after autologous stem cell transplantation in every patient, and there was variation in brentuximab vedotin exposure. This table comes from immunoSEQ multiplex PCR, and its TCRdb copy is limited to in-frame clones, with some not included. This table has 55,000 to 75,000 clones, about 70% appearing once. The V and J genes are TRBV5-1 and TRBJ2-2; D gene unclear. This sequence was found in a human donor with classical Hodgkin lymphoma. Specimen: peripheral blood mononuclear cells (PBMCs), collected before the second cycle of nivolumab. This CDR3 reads CASSLIGPSTGELFF. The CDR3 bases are TGCGCCAGCAGCTTGATAGGACCATCCACCGGGGAGCTGTTTTTT.